This T cell receptor beta chain was retrieved from a study of cytomegalovirus exposure and HLA in healthy donors. This clone was recorded a few times. The V segment lost 8 bases and the J segment 6 bases; nucleotides outside the gene matches: 8. This CDR3 spans 14 amino acids. Germline loops: CDR1 SNHLY, CDR2 FYNNEI. The protocol was immunoSEQ multiplex PCR, while the TCRdb copy is restricted to in-frame clones and leaves out a portion. The table has 180,000 or so clones, roughly nine tenths seen once. The source is a man between 18 and 35 years old in good health and CMV-seropositive. Sequencing input: PBMCs. The chain employs TRBV2 and TRBJ1-5; 9 bases align to TRBD1. The DNA for the CDR3 is TGTGCCAGCGGATTACAGGGGGCAGGTCAGCCCCAGCATTTT. It is translated as CASGLQGAGQPQHF.